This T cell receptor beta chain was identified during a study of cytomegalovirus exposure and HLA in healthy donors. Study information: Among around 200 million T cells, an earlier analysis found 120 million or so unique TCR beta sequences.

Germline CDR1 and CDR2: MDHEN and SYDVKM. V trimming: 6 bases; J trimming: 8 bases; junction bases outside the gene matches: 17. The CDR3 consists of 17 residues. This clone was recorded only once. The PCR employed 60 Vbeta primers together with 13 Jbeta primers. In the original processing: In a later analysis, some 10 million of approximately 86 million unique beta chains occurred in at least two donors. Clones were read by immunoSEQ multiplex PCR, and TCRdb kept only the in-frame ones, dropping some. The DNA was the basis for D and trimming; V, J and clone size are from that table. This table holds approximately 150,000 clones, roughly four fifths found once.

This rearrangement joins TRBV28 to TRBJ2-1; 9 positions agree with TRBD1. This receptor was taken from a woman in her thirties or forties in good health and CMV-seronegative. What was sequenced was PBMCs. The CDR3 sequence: CASSRPPGQGSSDEQFF. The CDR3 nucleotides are TGTGCCAGCAGCCGCCCCCCGGGACAGGGATCTTCCGATGAGCAGTTCTTC. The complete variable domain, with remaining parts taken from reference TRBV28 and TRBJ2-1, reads DVKVTQSSRYLVKRTGEKVFLECVQDMDHENMFWYRQDPGLGLRLIYFSYDVKMKEKGDIPEGYSVSREKKERFSLILESASTNQTSMYLCASSRPPGQGSSDEQFFGPGTRLTVL.